The 9 T cell receptor beta chains in this list originate from one sample, sequenced in a study of neoadjuvant anti-PD-1 for oral cavity cancer. Libraries were prepared by immunoSEQ multiplex PCR; TCRdb keeps only in-frame clonotypes and omits some of them. Found here are tens of thousands of clones, about nine tenths of them singletons; the top ten hold approximately 2.8%. The sample's time point: after neoadjuvant nivolumab, at surgical resection. This material consisted of PBMCs, taken after nivolumab (anti-PD-1) treatment. These receptors came from a person between 35 and 79 years old with oral cavity squamous cell carcinoma.

Only one count was recorded for this clone. The chain has TRBV5-6 and TRBJ1-5, with D unresolved. There are 15 residues in the CDR3. The germline gives CDR1 SGHDT, CDR2 YYEEEE. Deletions cut 5 bases from V and 2 bases from J, with 14 bases between. Here the CDR3 reads CASSRLRVGNQPQHF. The DNA of the CDR3 is TGTGCCAGCAGTCGGCTACGGGTCGGCAATCAGCCCCAGCATTTT.

The V call is TRBV7-9, the J call TRBJ1-1; TRBD1 agrees at 10 bases. Germline CDR1 SEHNR, CDR2 FQNEAQ (reference sequence). The CDR3 contains 17 residues. The J segment lost 4 bases and the V segment lost 7 bases, leaving 15 bases of the junction unmatched. In DNA, the CDR3 is TGTGCCAGCACGGGGGGGACAGGGGTTTGGAGCGGCACTGAAGCTTTCTTT. Amino acid sequence: CASTGGTGVWSGTEAFF.

This chain links TRBV28 with TRBJ2-7; D could derive from TRBD1 or TRBD2 (5 bases each). V lost 6 bases and J 3 bases, leaving 15 bases between the germline ends. CDR1 MDHEN and CDR2 SYDVKM come from the germline V gene. The CDR3 has 14 amino acids. The chain's CDR3 is CASSRAPGRYEQYF. CDR3 DNA sequence: TGTGCCAGCAGCCGCGCACCGGGACGCTACGAGCAGTACTTC.

The CDR3 bases are TGTGCCAGTAGTATTCTGGGACTAGCGTCCTACTCCGGGGCCAACGTCCTGACTTTC. This translates into CASSILGLASYSGANVLTF. The chain joins TRBV19 to TRBJ2-6; 10 bases map to TRBD2. J gave up 4 bases and V 3 bases, and 12 bases lay outside the gene matches. The germline gives CDR1 LNHDA, CDR2 SQIVND (reference sequence). This CDR3 spans 19 amino acids. The variable domain in full, with the rest retrieved from reference TRBV19 and TRBJ2-6, is DGGITQSPKYLFRKEGQNVTLSCEQNLNHDAMYWYRQDPGQGLRLIYYSQIVNDFQKGDIAEGYSVSREKKESFPLTVTSAQKNPTAFYLCASSILGLASYSGANVLTFGAGSRLTVL.

This clone was seen just once. V usage is TRBV5-4 and J usage is TRBJ1-2; TRBD1 might be the D (6 bases). The length of the CDR3 is 15 residues. Germline CDR1 is SGHNT and CDR2 is YYREEE (reference sequence). V dropped 3 bases and J dropped 5 bases, with 17 bases sitting between them. CDR3 amino acids: CASSSTGFLLYGYTF. CDR3 DNA: TGTGCCAGCAGCTCAACAGGGTTCTTATTATATGGCTACACCTTC.

This clone was seen once. The chain has TRBV27 and TRBJ1-1; D is perhaps TRBD1 (5 bases). From germline, CDR1 is MNHEY and CDR2 SMNVEV (reference sequence). CDR3 size: 14 residues. V gave up 6 bases and J gave up 4 bases, with 15 bases separating them. CDR3 sequence (DNA): TGTGCCAGCAGGTCTTTAGCGGGGGTCACTGAAGCTTTCTTT. This encodes CASRSLAGVTEAFF.

The V and J genes are TRBV10-2 and TRBJ2-7, with D unresolved. V gave up 3 bases and J gave up 4 bases, with 7 bases separating them. Germline values: CDR1 WSHSY, CDR2 SAAADI. The CDR3 is made up of 12 amino acids. CDR3 sequence reads: CASSETEYEQYF. Here the CDR3 DNA reads TGCGCCAGCAGTGAAACAGAATACGAGCAGTACTTC.

The chain recombines TRBV4-1 with TRBJ1-2; no firm D call. The length of the CDR3 is 13 residues. Germline V CDR1 and CDR2: MGHRA, YSYEKL. V was clipped by 3 bases and J by 8 bases, with 13 bases between them. The CDR3 DNA follows: TGCGCCAGCAGCCAGTATAGAATCGGCGGCTACACCTTC. It is translated as CASSQYRIGGYTF.

This chain joins TRBV9 and TRBJ1-2; possible D gene TRBD1, 5 bases. The CDR3 runs to 15 residues. Between the trimmed V and J ends, which lost 0 bases and 7 bases, there was a span of 16 bases. The germline CDR1 and CDR2 sequences are SGDLS and YYNGEE. DNA of the CDR3: TGTGCCAGCAGCGTAGATGCAGGGCAGTCGGGTGGCTACACCTTC. This encodes CASSVDAGQSGGYTF.